This is a list of T cell receptor beta chains from one sample in a study of blood T cell repertoires in COVID-19. Here immunoSEQ multiplex PCR was the method, and the copy in TCRdb shows in-frame clones only, minus some. The table records about 190,000 clones, around nine tenths of them present only once. What was sequenced was peripheral blood. The receptors shown here come from a middle-aged man with acute or convalescent COVID-19. CDR3s include the opening cysteine and the closing phenylalanine or tryptophan. The D gene is left open where the match is weak. Clone sizes are given selectively: once, few, many, or a class where the clone is expanded.

cdr3_aa cdr3_nt clone_size d_call j_call v_call
CASSSQRGGEETQYF TGCGCCAGCAGCTCCCAGCGGGGGGGTGAAGAGACCCAGTACTTC - TRBD2 TRBJ2-5 TRBV5-1
CAIGGRDSSYEQYF TGTGCCATCGGAGGCCGGGACAGCTCCTACGAGCAGTACTTC once TRBD1 TRBJ2-7 TRBV10-3
CAWSQQGVGGYTF TGTGCCTGGAGTCAACAGGGAGTAGGTGGCTACACCTTC - - TRBJ1-2 TRBV30
CASSLEGQGAFHEQYF TGTGCCAGCAGCTTAGAAGGACAGGGGGCGTTCCACGAGCAGTACTTC few TRBD1 TRBJ2-7 TRBV13
CASSIGRGGEKLFF TGTGCCAGTAGTATCGGCAGGGGCGGCGAAAAACTGTTTTTT - - TRBJ1-4 TRBV19
CASSAGTDYNSPLHF TGCGCCAGCAGCGCCGGGACAGACTATAATTCACCCCTCCACTTT few TRBD1 TRBJ1-6 TRBV5-1
CASSLVAGGAADTQYF TGTGCCAGCAGCTTAGTGGCGGGGGGGGCCGCAGATACGCAGTATTTT - TRBD2 TRBJ2-3 TRBV7-8
CATKTGGNGYTF TGTGCCACCAAGACAGGGGGGAATGGCTACACCTTC - TRBD1 TRBJ1-2 TRBV19
CASKAASGGNQPQHF TGTGCCAGCAAAGCTGCCTCAGGGGGCAATCAGCCCCAGCATTTT - - TRBJ1-5 TRBV6-5
CAWSLGTEWNQPQHF TGTGCCTGGAGCCTCGGGACAGAGTGGAATCAGCCCCAGCATTTT once TRBD1 TRBJ1-5 TRBV30
CASRGGLNTEAFF TGTGCCAGCAGAGGAGGGCTGAACACTGAAGCTTTCTTT - - TRBJ1-1 TRBV27
CASSEYASNTEAFF TGTGCCAGCAGTGAATACGCGTCGAACACTGAAGCTTTCTTT - - TRBJ1-1 TRBV25-1
CASGLGMTSGGLTDTQYF TGTGCTAGTGGTTTGGGAATGACTAGCGGGGGACTCACAGATACGCAGTATTTT - TRBD2 TRBJ2-3 TRBV12-5
CASSLLGAGYGYTF TGTGCCAGCAGCTTACTGGGGGCAGGATATGGCTACACCTTC - - TRBJ1-2 TRBV11-2
CASSLAGASYEQYF TGTGCCAGCAGCTTGGCGGGGGCTTCCTACGAGCAGTACTTC - - TRBJ2-7 TRBV11-2
CASSRREPYEQYF TGTGCCAGCAGCCGCCGGGAACCCTACGAGCAGTACTTC - - TRBJ2-7 TRBV6-2/TRBV6-3
CASSAGGNTEAFF TGTGCCAGCAGTGCAGGGGGGAACACTGAAGCTTTCTTT - TRBD1 TRBJ1-1 TRBV6-4
CAWAVWAGKNNEQFF TGTGCCTGGGCCGTCTGGGCGGGAAAAAACAATGAGCAGTTCTTC once - TRBJ2-1 TRBV30
CSVRGDHEKLFF TGCAGCGTTCGGGGGGATCATGAAAAACTGTTTTTT - - TRBJ1-4 TRBV29-1
CASRPLAGASTDTQYF TGTGCCAGCAGACCCTTAGCGGGGGCCAGCACAGATACGCAGTATTTT - TRBD2 TRBJ2-3 TRBV28
CASSLGRTSGGIYNEQFF TGTGCCAGCTCACTCGGCCGGACTAGCGGGGGGATATACAATGAGCAGTTCTTC - TRBD2 TRBJ2-1 TRBV18
CASSLSLAGPQSEQFF TGTGCCAGCAGCCTCTCGTTAGCGGGGCCCCAGAGTGAGCAGTTCTTC - TRBD2 TRBJ2-1 TRBV3-1/TRBV3-2
CASSLEQNTDTQYF TGCGCCAGCAGCTTGGAACAGAACACAGATACGCAGTATTTT - - TRBJ2-3 TRBV5-1
CASSAGQARPEQYF TGTGCCAGCAGCGCAGGACAGGCCCGGCCGGAGCAGTACTTC once TRBD1 TRBJ2-7 TRBV5-4
CASSNRATILNTEAFF TGTGCCAGCTCAAACAGAGCAACCATTCTGAACACTGAAGCTTTCTTT - - TRBJ1-1 TRBV18
CASSPDRGTTQYF TGTGCCAGCAGCCCGGACCGGGGGACGACCCAGTACTTC - - TRBJ2-5 TRBV9
CASSLVGTGYEQFF TGTGCCAGCAGCTTAGTCGGGACAGGGTATGAGCAGTTCTTC - TRBD1 TRBJ2-1 TRBV7-9
CASLQREGSYEQYF TGTGCAAGTCTTCAACGCGAGGGTTCCTACGAGCAGTACTTC - - TRBJ2-7 TRBV12-2
CASSFAGGNTGELFF TGTGCCAGTAGTTTCGCGGGGGGGAACACCGGGGAGCTGTTTTTT - TRBD2 TRBJ2-2 TRBV19
CASSLDLGPSEGETQYF TGTGCCAGCAGCTTAGATTTGGGGCCCTCCGAAGGGGAGACCCAGTACTTC - - TRBJ2-5 TRBV11-2
CASSRLAGVDEQYF TGTGCCAGCAGCCGACTAGCGGGGGTCGACGAGCAGTACTTC once TRBD2 TRBJ2-7 TRBV5-6
CASSLGWGGETQYF TGTGCCAGCAGTTTAGGGTGGGGGGGGGAGACCCAGTACTTC once TRBD2 TRBJ2-5 TRBV27
CASSLPNQPQHF TGTGCCAGCAGTTTACCGAATCAGCCCCAGCATTTT once - TRBJ1-5 TRBV27
CASSDWPGQGAGNTIYF TGTGCCAGCAGTGATTGGCCGGGACAGGGGGCTGGAAACACCATATATTTT - TRBD1 TRBJ1-3 TRBV2
CATSISGVTDTQYF TGTGCCACCAGCATATCAGGGGTCACAGATACGCAGTATTTT - - TRBJ2-3 TRBV15
CASSEVRGDTGNTIYF TGTGCCAGCAGTGAAGTAAGGGGTGATACGGGAAACACCATATATTTT - - TRBJ1-3 TRBV2
CASSPQPGLAGILLNEQFF TGTGCCAGCAGCCCGCAACCGGGACTAGCGGGGATTCTACTAAATGAGCAGTTCTTC - TRBD2 TRBJ2-1 TRBV3-1/TRBV3-2
CASSDRTYEQYF TGTGCCAGCTCGGACAGAACCTACGAGCAGTACTTC - - TRBJ2-7 TRBV28
CASSPALLGLKTQYF TGTGCCAGTAGTCCCGCCCTACTGGGGCTTAAGACCCAGTACTTC - - TRBJ2-5 TRBV19
CASSGLTGYGYTF TGTGCCAGCAGCGGCCTTACAGGATATGGCTACACCTTC - - TRBJ1-2 TRBV5-6
CASSPPPGVNTEAFF TGTGCCAGCAGTCCACCACCCGGGGTGAACACTGAAGCTTTCTTT - - TRBJ1-1 TRBV7-9
CASSLGWGLYQETQYF TGTGCCAGCAGCTTGGGGTGGGGGCTGTACCAAGAGACCCAGTACTTC - - TRBJ2-5 TRBV7-2
CASRVRRVSYEQYF TGTGCCAGCAGGGTCCGCAGGGTCTCCTACGAGCAGTACTTC few - TRBJ2-7 TRBV6-5
CASSIEYPGERMGYTF TGTGCCAGTAGTATAGAATACCCAGGGGAAAGAATGGGCTACACCTTC few - TRBJ1-2 TRBV19
CARSSPGLAGDNTGELFF TGTGCCAGAAGCTCACCGGGACTAGCGGGGGACAACACCGGGGAGCTGTTTTTT - - TRBJ2-2 TRBV7-5